This T cell receptor (beta chain) was sequenced for a study of T cell repertoires in cytomegalovirus infection. Study-level information: From public TCR beta signatures came an indication of both CMV infection and matching HLA type.

As to this clonotype: Its matching antigen is unknown.

The germline V gene has CDR1 SQVTM and CDR2 ANQGSEA. This CDR3 is 16 amino acids long. The J segment lost 2 bases and the V segment lost 1 base, leaving 9 bases of the junction unmatched. TCRdb used MiXCR to reprocess the reads, holding one entry per CDR3 protein. The sample has 150,000 to 200,000 distinct CDR3 sequences, around 15% seen once. Study-wide results and caveats: CMV-specific TCR beta clonotypes restricted by HLA-C dominated the ex vivo response. Accumulated public TCR beta family frequency recognized individuals carrying CMV together with the relevant HLA.

Sequencing was carried out using PBMCs. The rearrangement links TRBV29-1 to TRBJ2-5; TRBD1 matches at 8 bases. This sequence originates from a human donor in good health (CMV status not recorded). Some clones in this sample may be carry-over from other donors' samples. Here the CDR3 reads CSVEVTGGRIQETQYF. The CDR3 region has the DNA TGCAGCGTTGAAGTAACAGGGGGAAGGATACAAGAGACCCAGTACTTC. Filled out from reference TRBV29-1 and TRBJ2-5, the complete variable domain reads SAVISQKPSRDICQRGTSLTIQCQVDSQVTMMFWYRQQPGQSLTLIATANQGSEATYESGFVIDKFPISRPNLTFSTLTVSNMSPEDSSIYLCSVEVTGGRIQETQYFGPGTRLLVL.